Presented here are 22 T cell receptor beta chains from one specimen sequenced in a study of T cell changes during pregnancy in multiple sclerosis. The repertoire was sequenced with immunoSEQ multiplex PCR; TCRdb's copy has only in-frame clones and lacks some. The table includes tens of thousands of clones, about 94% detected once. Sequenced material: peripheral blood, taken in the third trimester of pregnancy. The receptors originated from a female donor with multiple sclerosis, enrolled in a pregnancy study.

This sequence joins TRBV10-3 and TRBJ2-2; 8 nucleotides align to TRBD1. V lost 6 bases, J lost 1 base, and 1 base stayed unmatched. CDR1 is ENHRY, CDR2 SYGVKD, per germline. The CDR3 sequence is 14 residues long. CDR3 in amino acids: CAISGTGNTGELFF. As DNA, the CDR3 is TGTGCCATCAGCGGGACAGGGAACACCGGGGAGCTGTTTTTT.

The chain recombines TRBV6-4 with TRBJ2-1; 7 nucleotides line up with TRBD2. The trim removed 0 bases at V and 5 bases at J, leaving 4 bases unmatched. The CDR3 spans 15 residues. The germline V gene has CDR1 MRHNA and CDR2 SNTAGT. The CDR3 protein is CASSDSTAGNNEQFF. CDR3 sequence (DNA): TGTGCCAGCAGTGACTCGACAGCGGGAAACAATGAGCAGTTCTTC.

CDR3 amino acids: CASTRGGRVSYEQYF. As DNA, the CDR3 is TGCGCCAGCACGCGGGGGGGTCGGGTATCCTACGAGCAGTACTTC. V gene TRBV5-1 combines with J gene TRBJ2-7, with TRBD2 matching over 9 bases. The CDR3 is 15 residues long. Trimming removed 6 bases from V and 1 base from J; junction bases left unmatched: 8. Germline V gives CDR1 SGHRS, CDR2 YFSETQ.

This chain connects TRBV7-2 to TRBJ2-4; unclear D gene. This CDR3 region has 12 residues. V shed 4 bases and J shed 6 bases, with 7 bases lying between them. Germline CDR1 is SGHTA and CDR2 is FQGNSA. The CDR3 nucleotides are TGTGCCAGCAGCTCAGACTTAAACATTCAGTACTTC. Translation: CASSSDLNIQYF.

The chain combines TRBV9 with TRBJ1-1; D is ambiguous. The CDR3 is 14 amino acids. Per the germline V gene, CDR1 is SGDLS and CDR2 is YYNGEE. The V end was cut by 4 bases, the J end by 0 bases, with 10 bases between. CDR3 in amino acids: CASSPQAVNTEAFF. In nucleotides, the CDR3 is TGTGCCAGCAGCCCCCAGGCCGTGAACACTGAAGCTTTCTTT.

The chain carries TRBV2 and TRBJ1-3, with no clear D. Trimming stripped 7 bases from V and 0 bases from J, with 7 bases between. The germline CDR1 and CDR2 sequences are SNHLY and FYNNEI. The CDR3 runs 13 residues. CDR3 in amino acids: CASTSFSGNTIYF. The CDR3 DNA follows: TGTGCCAGCACATCATTCTCTGGAAACACCATATATTTT.

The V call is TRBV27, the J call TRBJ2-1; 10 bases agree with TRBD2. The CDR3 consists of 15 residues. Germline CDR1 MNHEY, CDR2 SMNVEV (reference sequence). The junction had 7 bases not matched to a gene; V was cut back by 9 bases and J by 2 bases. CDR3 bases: TGTGCCAGTAAACTAGCGGGAATCCCCTACAATGAGCAGTTCTTC. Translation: CASKLAGIPYNEQFF.

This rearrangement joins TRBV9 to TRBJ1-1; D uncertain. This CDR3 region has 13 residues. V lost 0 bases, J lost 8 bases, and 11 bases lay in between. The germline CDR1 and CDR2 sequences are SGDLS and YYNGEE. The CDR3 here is CASSVGANREAFF. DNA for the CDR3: TGTGCCAGCAGCGTAGGCGCCAATCGGGAAGCTTTCTTT.

The CDR3: CASSPHQTSGRTGELFF. As DNA, the CDR3 is TGTGCCAGCAGCCCTCACCAGACTAGCGGGAGAACCGGGGAGCTGTTTTTT. This chain links TRBV9 with TRBJ2-2; 12 bases are shared with TRBD2. Per germline, CDR1 SGDLS and CDR2 YYNGEE. The CDR3 has 17 residues. After removal of 4 bases from V and 5 bases from J, the junction contained 9 bases not matched to a gene.

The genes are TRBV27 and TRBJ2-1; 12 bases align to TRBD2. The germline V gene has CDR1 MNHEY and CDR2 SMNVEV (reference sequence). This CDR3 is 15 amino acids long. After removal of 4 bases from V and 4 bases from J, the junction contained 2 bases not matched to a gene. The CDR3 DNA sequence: TGTGCCAGCAGTTCACTAGCGGGAGGATACAATGAGCAGTTCTTC. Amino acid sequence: CASSSLAGGYNEQFF.

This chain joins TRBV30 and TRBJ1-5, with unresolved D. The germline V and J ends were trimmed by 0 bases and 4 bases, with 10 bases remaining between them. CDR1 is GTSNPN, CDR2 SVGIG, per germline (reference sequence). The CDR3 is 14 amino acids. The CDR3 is CAWSVDLRNQPQHF. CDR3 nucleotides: TGTGCCTGGAGTGTAGATTTGAGGAATCAGCCCCAGCATTTT.

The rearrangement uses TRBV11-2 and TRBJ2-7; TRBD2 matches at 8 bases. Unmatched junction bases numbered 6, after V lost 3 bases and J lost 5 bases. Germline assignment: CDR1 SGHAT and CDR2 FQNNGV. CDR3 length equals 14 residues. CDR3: CASSFRPGLDEQYF. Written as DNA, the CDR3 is TGTGCCAGCAGCTTCCGACCGGGACTAGACGAGCAGTACTTC.

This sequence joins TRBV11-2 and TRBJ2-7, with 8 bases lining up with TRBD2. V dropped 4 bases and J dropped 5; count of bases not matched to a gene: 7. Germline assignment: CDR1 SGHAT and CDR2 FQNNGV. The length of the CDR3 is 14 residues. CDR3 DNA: TGTGCCAGCAGCTCAATGGCGGGGGGAGACGAGCAGTACTTC. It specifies CASSSMAGGDEQYF.

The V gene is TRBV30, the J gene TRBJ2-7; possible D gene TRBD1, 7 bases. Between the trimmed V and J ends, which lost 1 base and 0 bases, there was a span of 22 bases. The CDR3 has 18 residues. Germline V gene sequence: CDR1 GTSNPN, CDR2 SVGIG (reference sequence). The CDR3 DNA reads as TGTGCCTGGAGTGGGACAGGCCTCCGGGACTCAAGCTCCTACGAGCAGTACTTC. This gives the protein CAWSGTGLRDSSSYEQYF.

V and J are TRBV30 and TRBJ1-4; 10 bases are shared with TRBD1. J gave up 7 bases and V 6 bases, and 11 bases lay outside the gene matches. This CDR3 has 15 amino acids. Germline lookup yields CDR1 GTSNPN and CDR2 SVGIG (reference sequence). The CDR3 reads CACPPTGGAFEKLFF. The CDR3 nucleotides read TGTGCCTGCCCCCCGACAGGGGGCGCCTTTGAAAAACTGTTTTTT.

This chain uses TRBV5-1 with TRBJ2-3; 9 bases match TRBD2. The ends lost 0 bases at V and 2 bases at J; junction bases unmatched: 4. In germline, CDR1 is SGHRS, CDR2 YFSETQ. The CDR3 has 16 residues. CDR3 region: CASSLGLADFTDTQYF. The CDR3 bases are TGCGCCAGCAGCTTGGGACTAGCGGATTTCACAGATACGCAGTATTTT.

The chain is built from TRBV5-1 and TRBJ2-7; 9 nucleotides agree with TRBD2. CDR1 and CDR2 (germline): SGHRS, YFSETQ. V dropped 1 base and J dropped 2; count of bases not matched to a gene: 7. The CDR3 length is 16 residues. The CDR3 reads CASSLYAGGGPYEQYF. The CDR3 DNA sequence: TGCGCCAGCAGCTTGTACGCGGGAGGGGGACCCTACGAGCAGTACTTC.

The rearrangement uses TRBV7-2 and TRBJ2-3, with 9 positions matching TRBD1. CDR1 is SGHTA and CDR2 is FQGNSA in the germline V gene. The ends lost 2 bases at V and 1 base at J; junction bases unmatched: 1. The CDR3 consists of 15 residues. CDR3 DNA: TGTGCCAGCAGCTTATGGACAGGGGGCACAGATACGCAGTATTTT. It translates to CASSLWTGGTDTQYF.

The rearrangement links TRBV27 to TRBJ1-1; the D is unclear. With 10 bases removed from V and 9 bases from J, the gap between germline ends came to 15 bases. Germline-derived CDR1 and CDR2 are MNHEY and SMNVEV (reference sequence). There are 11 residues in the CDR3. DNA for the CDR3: TGTGCCACTGAGAGAGGACTGAAAGCTTTCTTT. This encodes CATERGLKAFF.

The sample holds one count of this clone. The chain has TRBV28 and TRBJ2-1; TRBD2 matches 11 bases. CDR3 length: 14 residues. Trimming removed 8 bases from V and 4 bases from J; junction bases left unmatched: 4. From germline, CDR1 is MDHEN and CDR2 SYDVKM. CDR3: CASRGTSGYNEQFF. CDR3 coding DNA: TGTGCCAGCCGTGGGACTAGCGGATACAATGAGCAGTTCTTC. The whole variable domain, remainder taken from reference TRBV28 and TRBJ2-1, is DVKVTQSSRYLVKRTGEKVFLECVQDMDHENMFWYRQDPGLGLRLIYFSYDVKMKEKGDIPEGYSVSREKKERFSLILESASTNQTSMYLCASRGTSGYNEQFFGPGTRLTVL.

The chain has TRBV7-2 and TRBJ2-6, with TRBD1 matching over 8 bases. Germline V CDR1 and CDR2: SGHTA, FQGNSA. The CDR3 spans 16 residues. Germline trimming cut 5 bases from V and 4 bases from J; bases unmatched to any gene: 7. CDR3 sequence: CASSPRTGTGANVLTF. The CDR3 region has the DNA TGTGCCAGCAGCCCTCGGACAGGGACGGGGGCCAACGTCCTGACTTTC.

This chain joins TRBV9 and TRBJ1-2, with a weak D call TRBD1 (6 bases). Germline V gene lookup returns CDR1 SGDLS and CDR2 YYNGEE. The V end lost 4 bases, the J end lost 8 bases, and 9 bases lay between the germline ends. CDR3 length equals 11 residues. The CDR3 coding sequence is TGTGCCAGCAGCCCAGGGGAGGGCTACACCTTC. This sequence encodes CASSPGEGYTF.